This entry features one TCR beta chain sequence. Germline lookup yields CDR1 GTSNPN and CDR2 SVGIG (reference sequence). This CDR3 comprises 12 residues. Blood, 2 to 2.5 ml, was drawn per donor. RNA in its total form was extracted from whole blood, and T cells were not sorted. These data come from a study of monozygotic twins with inflammatory bowel disease. TCRdb re-called the 5' RACE reads and catalogs CDR3 proteins one per entry, DNA excluded. The data include approximately 400,000 distinct CDR3 sequences; the top ten clones carry roughly 2.5%. Sequenced sample: blood. The receptor's source is a human donor with ulcerative colitis or Crohn's disease, or a healthy co-twin of an affected twin (not recorded which). This chain connects TRBV30 to TRBJ2-1; TCRdb reports TRBD2, a call that lacks DNA to check it against. The CDR3 reads CVGGGAYNEQFF.